Below are 28 T cell receptor beta chains sequenced from a single sample in a study of T cell responses to AZD1222 COVID-19 vaccine. Profiled with immunoSEQ multiplex PCR; TCRdb holds only in-frame clones, not every one. The sample carries 89,000 or so clones, about 86% recorded once. This specimen was peripheral blood, taken on day 0 of AZD1222 vaccination. The receptors stem from an adult in good health.

This chain joins TRBV11-2 and TRBJ2-7; possibly TRBD2 for D (5 bases). The V gene's germline CDR1 is SGHAT and CDR2 FQNNGV. The length of the CDR3 is 17 residues. V was trimmed by 3 bases and J by 3 bases, leaving 21 bases between them. This CDR3 is CASSFTPLIERRYEQYF. CDR3 sequence (DNA): TGTGCCAGCAGCTTCACCCCCTTGATTGAGCGGCGCTACGAGCAGTACTTC.

The V call is TRBV5-1, the J call TRBJ1-3; D ambiguous. The CDR3 runs 14 residues. The V end lost 0 bases, the J end lost 3 bases, and 7 bases lay between the germline ends. Germline assignment: CDR1 SGHRS and CDR2 YFSETQ. CDR3 coding DNA: TGCGCCAGCAGCTTGGGGGATCTTGGAAACACCATATATTTT. It is translated as CASSLGDLGNTIYF.

The V call is TRBV5-1, the J call TRBJ1-3, with 7 bases aligning to TRBD1. The V and J ends lost 3 bases and 2 bases, in that order; junction bases with no gene match: 2. Germline V CDR1 and CDR2: SGHRS, YFSETQ. CDR3 length: 14 amino acids. The CDR3 spells CASSSGQTGNTIYF. CDR3 nucleotides: TGCGCCAGCAGCTCGGGACAGACTGGAAACACCATATATTTT. Full variable domain (outside the CDR3, taken from reference TRBV5-1 and TRBJ1-3): KAGVTQTPRYLIKTRGQQVTLSCSPISGHRSVSWYQQTPGQGLQFLFEYFSETQRNKGNFPGRFSGRQFSNSRSEMNVSTLELGDSALYLCASSSGQTGNTIYFGEGSWLTVV.

The V and J genes are TRBV5-4 and TRBJ2-3, with D perhaps matching TRBD2 (5 bases). There are 15 residues in the CDR3. V was pared by 0 bases and J by 0 bases, with 8 bases between. Germline lookup yields CDR1 SGHNT and CDR2 YYREEE (reference sequence). CDR3: CASSLGLASTDTQYF. In DNA, the CDR3 is TGTGCCAGCAGCTTGGGGCTAGCTAGCACAGATACGCAGTATTTT. Using reference TRBV5-4 and TRBJ2-3 for the parts outside the CDR3, the full variable domain is ETGVTQSPTHLIKTRGQQVTLRCSSQSGHNTVSWYQQALGQGPQFIFQYYREEENGRGNFPPRFSGLQFPNYSSELNVNALELDDSALYLCASSLGLASTDTQYFGPGTRLTVL.

The chain recombines TRBV18 with TRBJ2-2; 8 bases map to TRBD1. CDR1 is KGHSH, CDR2 LQKENI, per germline. J was trimmed by 6 bases and V by 5 bases; bases with no gene match: 5. This CDR3 contains 14 residues. The CDR3 region is CASSNGQGPGELFF. The CDR3 region has the DNA TGTGCCAGCTCAAACGGACAGGGCCCCGGGGAGCTGTTTTTT.

V and J are TRBV2 and TRBJ1-5, with TRBD1 matching over 7 bases. V was pared by 6 bases and J by 5 bases, with 4 bases of the junction left unmatched. Per germline, CDR1 SNHLY and CDR2 FYNNEI. The CDR3 length is 13 residues. The CDR3 is CASSPRGDQPQHF. DNA for the CDR3: TGTGCCAGCAGCCCCAGGGGGGATCAGCCCCAGCATTTT.

The V and J genes are TRBV27 and TRBJ2-7; the D is unclear. CDR3 length: 14 residues. The germline V and J ends were trimmed by 4 bases and 3 bases, with 13 bases remaining between them. Germline V lookup: CDR1 MNHEY, CDR2 SMNVEV (reference sequence). CDR3: CASSSSGPRYEQYF. CDR3 nucleotide sequence: TGTGCCAGCAGTTCCTCCGGGCCGCGCTACGAGCAGTACTTC.

The rearrangement joins TRBV7-7 to TRBJ2-1; TRBD2 matches 7 bases. Germline V gene lookup returns CDR1 SSHAT and CDR2 FNYEAQ (reference sequence). The V segment lost 3 bases and the J segment 5 bases; nucleotides outside the gene matches: 1. This CDR3 region has 13 residues. This CDR3 reads CASSFTSDNEQFF. CDR3 nucleotide sequence: TGTGCCAGCAGCTTTACTAGCGACAATGAGCAGTTCTTC.

This clone was recorded a few times. The chain couples TRBV6-5 to TRBJ1-5; D gene unclear. The V end lost 2 bases, the J end lost 4 bases, and 9 bases lay between the germline ends. The germline gives CDR1 MNHEY, CDR2 SVGAGI. The CDR3 covers 14 residues. The CDR3 loop reads CASSYSQENQPQHF. CDR3 nucleotides: TGTGCCAGCAGTTACAGTCAGGAAAATCAGCCCCAGCATTTT.

The chain combines TRBV18 with TRBJ2-3; TRBD1 agrees at 9 bases. Germline V CDR1 and CDR2: KGHSH, LQKENI. After removal of 3 bases from V and 4 bases from J, the junction contained 5 bases not matched to a gene. The CDR3 is 15 amino acids. This CDR3 is CASSPWTGAADTQYF. DNA of the CDR3: TGTGCCAGCTCACCTTGGACAGGGGCGGCAGATACGCAGTATTTT.

This chain connects TRBV7-6 to TRBJ2-7; D is undetermined. CDR1 is SGHVS and CDR2 is FNYEAQ in the germline V gene. Between the trimmed V and J ends, which lost 3 bases and 5 bases, there was a span of 5 bases. CDR3 size: 11 residues. CDR3 DNA: TGTGCCAGCAGCTTGGGCAACGAGCAGTACTTC. Amino acid sequence: CASSLGNEQYF.

The rearrangement uses TRBV11-2 and TRBJ2-4, with TRBD2 matching 7 bases. Unmatched junction bases numbered 18, after V lost 7 bases and J lost 0 bases. The CDR3 is 19 residues long. Germline CDR1 and CDR2: SGHAT and FQNNGV. The CDR3 DNA reads as TGTGCCAGCACCGTCCGATCGGGGGGAGAGGGTATAGCCAAAAACATTCAGTACTTC. This translates into CASTVRSGGEGIAKNIQYF.

This rearrangement joins TRBV7-2 to TRBJ2-3, with 10 bases identical to TRBD2. Germline trimming cut 4 bases from V and 2 bases from J; bases unmatched to any gene: 9. Per germline, CDR1 SGHTA and CDR2 FQGNSA. The CDR3 contains 17 residues. The CDR3 region has the DNA TGTGCCAGCAGCTCTAGACGGACTAGCGGAGACACAGATACGCAGTATTTT. Translating gives CASSSRRTSGDTDTQYF.

This clone is a singleton in its sample. The V gene is TRBV4-1, the J gene TRBJ1-6; D may be TRBD1 (6 bases). The CDR3 has 17 amino acids. The V end lost 1 base, the J end lost 4 bases, and 14 bases lay between the germline ends. Germline assignment: CDR1 MGHRA and CDR2 YSYEKL. CDR3 amino acids: CASSQVGKGGYNSPLHF. CDR3 in DNA: TGCGCCAGCAGCCAAGTTGGGAAGGGGGGTTATAATTCACCCCTCCACTTT.

The V and J genes are TRBV28 and TRBJ2-7; the D is unclear. V lost 6 bases and J 8 bases, leaving 17 bases between the germline ends. This CDR3 region has 13 residues. Looked up from germline, CDR1 is MDHEN and CDR2 is SYDVKM. CDR3 bases: TGTGCCAGCAGCCCTACCCCAAGGCCCCAGCAGTACTTC. Its translation: CASSPTPRPQQYF. The full variable domain, its missing parts supplied by reference TRBV28 and TRBJ2-7, is DVKVTQSSRYLVKRTGEKVFLECVQDMDHENMFWYRQDPGLGLRLIYFSYDVKMKEKGDIPEGYSVSREKKERFSLILESASTNQTSMYLCASSPTPRPQQYFGPGTRLTVT.

This chain connects TRBV7-2 to TRBJ2-7; D possibly matches TRBD1 or TRBD2 (5 bases each). Germline CDR1 SGHTA, CDR2 FQGNSA. Trimming took off 5 bases at V and 0 bases at J, with 11 bases between the two ends. The CDR3 contains 14 residues. This chain's CDR3 is CASSPRDGSYEQYF. Here the CDR3 DNA reads TGTGCCAGCAGCCCCCGGGACGGCTCCTACGAGCAGTACTTC.

The chain links TRBV30 to TRBJ2-3, with D possibly matching TRBD1 (6 bases). This CDR3 contains 14 residues. The germline gives CDR1 GTSNPN, CDR2 SVGIG (reference sequence). V was cut by 4 bases and J by 6 bases, with 17 bases left in between. The CDR3 loop reads CAWTVGMGADTQYF. The DNA for the CDR3 is TGTGCCTGGACCGTGGGGATGGGGGCGGATACGCAGTATTTT.

The chain uses TRBV28 and TRBJ1-1; D call uncertain. This CDR3 comprises 13 residues. Trimming removed 8 bases at V and 7 bases at J, with 17 bases between. CDR1 is MDHEN, CDR2 SYDVKM, per germline. The CDR3 bases are TGTGCCAGCTCCATAGGGCACAGAGTTGAAGCTTTCTTT. Its translation is CASSIGHRVEAFF.

This clone has only a few counts. The rearrangement links TRBV29-1 to TRBJ2-1; TRBD1 matches 8 bases. With 4 bases clipped from V and 4 bases from J, the junction kept 9 bases outside the gene matches. The CDR3 spans 15 residues. Germline V gene sequence: CDR1 SQVTM, CDR2 ANQGSEA. This CDR3 reads CSVAGGPTVYNEQFF. In DNA form, the CDR3 reads TGCAGCGTTGCAGGGGGCCCCACCGTTTACAATGAGCAGTTCTTC.

V and J are TRBV4-3 and TRBJ2-7; possible D gene TRBD2, 6 bases. The CDR3 contains 13 residues. Trimming shortened V by 1 base and J by 6 bases, and 10 bases separated the two germline ends. Germline-derived CDR1 and CDR2 are LGHNA and YSLEER. The CDR3 nucleotides read TGCGCCAGCAGCCAAGGCGACGGGGGCGAGCAGTACTTC. Its translation: CASSQGDGGEQYF.

The rearrangement links TRBV7-6 to TRBJ2-1, with unresolved D. V was shortened by 0 bases and J by 0 bases, with 12 bases between the two germline ends. The CDR3 runs to 17 residues. Germline CDR1 SGHVS, CDR2 FNYEAQ. CDR3: CASSLADGSASYNEQFF. The CDR3 bases are TGTGCCAGCAGCTTAGCTGACGGGTCCGCCTCCTACAATGAGCAGTTCTTC.

The chain joins TRBV12-5 to TRBJ1-1; D remains unclear. The V and J ends lost 6 bases and 5 bases respectively, with 13 bases between them. The germline V gene has CDR1 LGHNT and CDR2 FRNRAP. CDR3 length: 13 residues. CDR3 coding DNA: TGTGCTAGTGGATGGGGTTCGGAAACTGAAGCTTTCTTT. Protein: CASGWGSETEAFF.

The V and J genes are TRBV6-5 and TRBJ2-3; D gene unclear. From germline, CDR1 is MNHEY and CDR2 SVGAGI. The V end lost 5 bases, the J end lost 0 bases, and 12 bases lay between the germline ends. The CDR3 is made up of 15 amino acids. The CDR3, as DNA: TGTGCCAGCAGTAACAGACTCTCTAGCACAGATACGCAGTATTTT. Its protein is CASSNRLSSTDTQYF.

The rearrangement uses TRBV3-1 (or the pseudogene TRBV3-2) and TRBJ1-2, with a possible D match to TRBD1 (5 bases). CDR1 and CDR2 (germline): LGHDT, YNNKEL (reference sequence). The CDR3 is 13 amino acids. Trimming pared 2 bases from V and 5 bases from J, leaving 9 bases between. CDR3 DNA: TGTGCCAGCAGCCAACGGGGGTCTTATGGCTACACCTTC. Protein: CASSQRGSYGYTF.

V usage is TRBV19 and J usage is TRBJ2-2; D may correspond to TRBD1 or TRBD2 (7 bases each). V dropped 9 bases and J dropped 2 bases, with 13 bases sitting between them. This CDR3 comprises 14 residues. Germline values: CDR1 LNHDA, CDR2 SQIVND (reference sequence). CDR3 sequence: CASRGGPNTGELFF. CDR3 bases: TGTGCCAGCAGGGGGGGCCCCAACACCGGGGAGCTGTTTTTT.

The rearrangement uses TRBV27 and TRBJ1-5; the D is unclear. The CDR3 totals 15 residues. Looked up from germline, CDR1 is MNHEY and CDR2 is SMNVEV (reference sequence). With 6 bases removed from V and 0 bases from J, the gap between germline ends came to 12 bases. This CDR3 reads CASRLDPDSNQPQHF. The CDR3 DNA is TGTGCCAGCAGGCTGGACCCTGATAGCAATCAGCCCCAGCATTTT.

The chain employs TRBV18 and TRBJ2-1; TRBD2 matches 11 bases. The CDR3 length is 14 residues. The V segment lost 2 bases and the J segment 8 bases; nucleotides outside the gene matches: 2. Germline assignment: CDR1 KGHSH and CDR2 LQKENI. As DNA, the CDR3 is TGTGCCAGCTCACCAACTAGCGGGAGTGATGAGCAGTTCTTC. Amino acids: CASSPTSGSDEQFF.

J is TRBJ2-5 and V is TRBV6-1; D is ambiguous. Trimming pared 0 bases from V and 2 bases from J, leaving 10 bases between. Germline CDR1 MNHNS, CDR2 SASEGT. This CDR3 contains 15 residues. The CDR3 loop is CASSEAPNPQETQYF. The CDR3, as DNA: TGTGCCAGCAGTGAAGCACCTAACCCACAAGAGACCCAGTACTTC.